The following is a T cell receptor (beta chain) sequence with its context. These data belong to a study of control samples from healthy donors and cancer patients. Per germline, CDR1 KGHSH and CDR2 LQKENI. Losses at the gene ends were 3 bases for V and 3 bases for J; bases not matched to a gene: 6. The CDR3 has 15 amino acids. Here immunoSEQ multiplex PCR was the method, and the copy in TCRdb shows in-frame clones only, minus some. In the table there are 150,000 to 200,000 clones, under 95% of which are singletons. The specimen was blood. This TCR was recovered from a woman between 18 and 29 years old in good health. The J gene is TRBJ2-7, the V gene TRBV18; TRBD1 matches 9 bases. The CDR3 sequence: CASSPRDRADYEQYF. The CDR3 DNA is TGTGCCAGCTCACCGCGGGACAGGGCCGACTACGAGCAGTACTTC.